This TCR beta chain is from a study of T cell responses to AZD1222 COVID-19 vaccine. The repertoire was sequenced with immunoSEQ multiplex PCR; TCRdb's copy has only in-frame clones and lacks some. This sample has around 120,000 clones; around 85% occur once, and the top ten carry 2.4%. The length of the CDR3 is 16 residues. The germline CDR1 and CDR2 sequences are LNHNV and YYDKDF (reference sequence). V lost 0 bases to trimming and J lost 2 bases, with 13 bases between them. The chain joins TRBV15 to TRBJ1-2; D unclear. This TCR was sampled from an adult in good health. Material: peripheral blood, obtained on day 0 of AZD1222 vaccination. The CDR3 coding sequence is TGTGCCACCAGCAGAGATTGGGGAGCAGAGAACTATGGCTACACCTTC. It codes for CATSRDWGAENYGYTF.